This T cell receptor (beta chain) was sequenced for a study of T cells after yellow fever vaccination. CDR3 length: 12 amino acids. Germline CDR1 is MNHNY and CDR2 is SVGAGI (reference sequence). The ends lost 8 bases at V and 9 bases at J; junction bases unmatched: 7. Only a few counts were recorded for this clonotype. One entry per CDR3 protein, called by TCRdb with MiXCR from the 5' RACE reads. This table has 500,000 to 650,000 distinct CDR3 sequences, roughly 17% appearing once. The sample consisted of PBMCs, taken less than 6 days after the first yellow fever vaccination. The clonotype comes from a man aged 18 to 29 who received the YFV17D yellow fever vaccine. The chain has TRBV6-6 and TRBJ1-5, with TRBD1 matching 7 bases. DNA of the CDR3: TGTGCCAGCGACAGGGTAAGAACGCCCCAGCATTTT. This translates into CASDRVRTPQHF.